This T cell receptor beta chain comes out of a study of shared clonotypes between healthy human individuals. The trim removed 3 bases at V and 9 bases at J, leaving 3 bases unmatched. Germline V lookup: CDR1 MDHEN, CDR2 SYDVKM. The CDR3 is 12 amino acids. The naive CD8 fraction comprised CD45RO-negative cells positively selected for CCR7 and excluded terminally differentiated effector memory CD45RA+ cells. Libraries were prepared by immunoSEQ multiplex PCR; TCRdb keeps only in-frame clonotypes and omits some of them. The table shows 2 million to 2.5 million clones, with just over 90% occurring only once.

The rearrangement links TRBV28 to TRBJ2-3; TRBD2 matches at 7 bases. The sequencing input was naive CD8+ T cells from PBMCs. This TCR was recovered from a young man in good health. Some clones in this sample may be carry-over from other donors' samples. CDR3 region: CASSLGGVTQYF. DNA of the CDR3: TGTGCCAGCAGTTTGGGGGGGGTGACGCAGTATTTT.